The clone carrying this T cell receptor (beta chain) was picked up a small number of times. Antigen: not known. CDR1 and CDR2 (germline): SQVTM, ANQGSEA. This CDR3 is built from 11 residues. V lost 4 bases and J 9 bases, leaving 10 bases between the germline ends. This sample was taken from a study of blood T cells in healthy people across ages. The authors ran a second PCR of about 7 to 11 cycles using a sample-barcoded 5' primer and a J-beta primer mix. A template-switch adaptor with 12 random nucleotides tagged each cDNA molecule. TCRdb processed the 5' RACE reads anew with MiXCR; each CDR3 protein has one entry. The table has about a million distinct CDR3 sequences, about 53% seen once. Whole-study results and caveats: Naive and antigen-experienced cells were not separated, limiting conclusive comparison. Nothing was known about donor CMV status, and this possibly confounded expanded clonotype changes. The study found more naive CD4+ cells and higher diversity in long-lived than aged donors.

The TCR comes from a woman aged 60-70 years in good health. Sequencing used blood. The V gene is TRBV29-1, the J gene TRBJ2-1; weak D call: TRBD1 (5 bases). This CDR3 is CSVARDSEQFF. CDR3 in DNA: TGCAGCGTTGCCAGGGATAGTGAGCAGTTCTTC.